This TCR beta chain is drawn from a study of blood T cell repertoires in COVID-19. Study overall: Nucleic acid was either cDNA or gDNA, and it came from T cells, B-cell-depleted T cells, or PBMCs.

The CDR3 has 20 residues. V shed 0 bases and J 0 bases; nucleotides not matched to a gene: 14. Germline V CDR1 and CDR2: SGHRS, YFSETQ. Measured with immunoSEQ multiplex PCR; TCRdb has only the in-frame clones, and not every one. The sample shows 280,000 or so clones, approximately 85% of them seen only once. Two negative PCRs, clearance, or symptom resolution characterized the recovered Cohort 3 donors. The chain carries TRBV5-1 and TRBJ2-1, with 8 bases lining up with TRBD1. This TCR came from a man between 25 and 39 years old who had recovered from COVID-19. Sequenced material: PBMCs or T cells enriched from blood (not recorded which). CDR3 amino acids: CASSLAGLVGTGSSYNEQFF. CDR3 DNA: TGCGCCAGCAGCTTGGCCGGGTTGGTTGGGACAGGTAGCTCCTACAATGAGCAGTTCTTC.